This T cell receptor beta chain was found in a study of T cells in Graves' hyperthyroidism and ophthalmopathy. This clonotype was counted many times. Reasons for excluding patients were uncontrolled infection, other autoimmune disease, pregnancy or lactation. Germline V gene sequence: CDR1 SGHVS, CDR2 FNYEAQ. V dropped 5 bases and J dropped 6 bases, with 13 bases sitting between them. This CDR3 is built from 14 residues. RNA transcripts served as the template for amplifying TCR beta CDR3 regions. During a first-round RT-PCR of the TCR CDR3, the HTBI primer set was used. Each CDR3 protein is one row after TCRdb ran MiXCR on the multiplex PCR reads. The sample lists roughly 570,000 distinct CDR3 sequences, around 46% occurring once.

The sample was peripheral blood or thyroid tissue (not recorded which). The rearrangement uses TRBV7-6 and TRBJ1-4; D is ambiguous. This receptor was obtained from an adult woman with Graves' disease, either hyperthyroidism or ophthalmopathy (not recorded which). In nucleotides, the CDR3 is TGTGCCAGCAGCCCCCACCGTTTATATGAAAAACTGTTTTTT. Translated, it gives CASSPHRLYEKLFF.